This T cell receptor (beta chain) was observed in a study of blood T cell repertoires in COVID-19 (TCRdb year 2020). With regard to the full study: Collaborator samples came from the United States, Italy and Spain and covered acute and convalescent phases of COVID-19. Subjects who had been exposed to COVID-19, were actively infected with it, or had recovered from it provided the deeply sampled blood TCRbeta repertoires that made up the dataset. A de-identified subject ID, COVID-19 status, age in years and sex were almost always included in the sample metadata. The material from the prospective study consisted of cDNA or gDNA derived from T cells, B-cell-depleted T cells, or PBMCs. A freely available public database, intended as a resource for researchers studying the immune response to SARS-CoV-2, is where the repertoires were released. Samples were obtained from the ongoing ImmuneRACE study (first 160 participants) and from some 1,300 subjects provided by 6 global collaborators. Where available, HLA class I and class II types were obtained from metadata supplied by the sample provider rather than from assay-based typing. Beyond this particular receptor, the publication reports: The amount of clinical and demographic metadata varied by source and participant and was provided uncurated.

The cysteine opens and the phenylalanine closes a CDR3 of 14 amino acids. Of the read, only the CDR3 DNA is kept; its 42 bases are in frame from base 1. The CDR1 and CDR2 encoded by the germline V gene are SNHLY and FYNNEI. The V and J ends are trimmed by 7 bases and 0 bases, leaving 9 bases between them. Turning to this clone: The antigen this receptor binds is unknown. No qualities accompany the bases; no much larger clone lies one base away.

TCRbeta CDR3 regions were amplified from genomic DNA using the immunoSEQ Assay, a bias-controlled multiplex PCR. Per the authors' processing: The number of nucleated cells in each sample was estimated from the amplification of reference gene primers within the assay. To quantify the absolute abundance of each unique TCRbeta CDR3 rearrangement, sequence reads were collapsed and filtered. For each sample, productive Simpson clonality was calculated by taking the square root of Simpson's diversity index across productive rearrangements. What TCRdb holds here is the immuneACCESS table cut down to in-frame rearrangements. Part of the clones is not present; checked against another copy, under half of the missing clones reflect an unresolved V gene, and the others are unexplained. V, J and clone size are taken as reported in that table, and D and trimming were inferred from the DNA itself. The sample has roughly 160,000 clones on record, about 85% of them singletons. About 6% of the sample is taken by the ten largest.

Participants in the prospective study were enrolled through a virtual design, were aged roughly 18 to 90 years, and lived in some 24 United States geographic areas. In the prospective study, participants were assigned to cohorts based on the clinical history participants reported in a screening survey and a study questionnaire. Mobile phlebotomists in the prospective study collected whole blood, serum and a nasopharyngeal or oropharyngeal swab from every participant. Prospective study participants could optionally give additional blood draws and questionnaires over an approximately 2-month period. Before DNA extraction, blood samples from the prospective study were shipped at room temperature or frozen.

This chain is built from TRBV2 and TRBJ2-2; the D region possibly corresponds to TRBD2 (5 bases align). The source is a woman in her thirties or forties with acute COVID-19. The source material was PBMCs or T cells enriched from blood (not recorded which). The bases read TGTGCCAGCAAACCCGGGACGAACACCGGGGAGCTGTTTTTT. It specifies CASKPGTNTGELFF.